This T cell receptor (beta chain) comes out of a study of graft-versus-host responses after intestinal transplantation. Whole-study context: Recipients underwent multivisceral, liver-intestinal, or isolated intestinal transplants. Every recipient had anti-thymocyte globulin induction and 2 to 4 years of tacrolimus plus steroids.

TCRdb's copy holds only in-frame clones and misses some; the assay was immunoSEQ multiplex PCR. This sample has about 92,000 clones; roughly four fifths occur once, and the top ten carry 17%. This clone came up a few times. Its antigen remains unidentified. The sample was unstimulated CD8+ T cells sorted from spleen or lymph node cells, taken before intestinal transplant. The receptor was isolated from a human donor who received an intestinal transplant.

CDR3: CASSLGPFAGGHRGYTF. The CDR3 DNA is TGTGCCAGCAGCTTGGGGCCCTTTGCGGGGGGCCACCGTGGCTACACCTTC. The rearrangement uses TRBV5-6 and TRBJ1-2; the D gene is possibly TRBD1 (6 bases). Trimming shortened V by 0 bases and J by 7 bases, and 22 bases separated the two germline ends. The germline gives CDR1 SGHDT, CDR2 YYEEEE. The length of the CDR3 is 17 residues.